This T cell receptor (beta chain) was profiled in a study of blood T cell repertoires in COVID-19. At the level of the study: The United States, Italy and Spain were the sources of the acute and convalescent COVID-19 samples. T cells, B-cell-depleted T cells, or PBMCs provided the cDNA or gDNA that served as material.

Germline V gene sequence: CDR1 LGHDT, CDR2 YNNKEL (reference sequence). The CDR3 covers 16 residues. V was clipped by 4 bases and J by 3 bases, with 15 bases between them. Original analysis: Estimated nucleated cell counts came from reference gene primer amplification. Here immunoSEQ multiplex PCR was the method, and the copy in TCRdb shows in-frame clones only, minus some. The V and J calls and clone size come from that table; D and trimming were worked out from the DNA. The table includes about 230,000 clones, approximately 87% detected once. The sequenced material came from peripheral blood. This TCR came from a woman in her 70s with active or convalescent COVID-19. The chain joins TRBV3-1 (or the pseudogene TRBV3-2) to TRBJ1-4, with a possible D match to TRBD1 (6 bases). The CDR3 nucleotides are TGTGCCAGCAGCCTCCTGCCGACAGGCGCTAATGAAAAACTGTTTTTT. Its translation is CASSLLPTGANEKLFF.